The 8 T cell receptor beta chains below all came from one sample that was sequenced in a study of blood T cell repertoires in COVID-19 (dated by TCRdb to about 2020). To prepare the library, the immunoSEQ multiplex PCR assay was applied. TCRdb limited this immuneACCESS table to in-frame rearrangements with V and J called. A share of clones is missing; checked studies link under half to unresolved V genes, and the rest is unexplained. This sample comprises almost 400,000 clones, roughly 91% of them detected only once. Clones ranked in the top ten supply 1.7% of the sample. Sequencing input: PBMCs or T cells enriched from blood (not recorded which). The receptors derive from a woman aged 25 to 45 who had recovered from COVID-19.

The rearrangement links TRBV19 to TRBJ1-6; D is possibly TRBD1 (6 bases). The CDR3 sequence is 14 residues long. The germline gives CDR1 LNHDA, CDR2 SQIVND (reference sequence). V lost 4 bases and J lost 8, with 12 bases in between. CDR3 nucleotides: TGTGCCAGTAGTACAGGGGCCGCTGATTCACCCCTCCACTTT. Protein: CASSTGAADSPLHF.

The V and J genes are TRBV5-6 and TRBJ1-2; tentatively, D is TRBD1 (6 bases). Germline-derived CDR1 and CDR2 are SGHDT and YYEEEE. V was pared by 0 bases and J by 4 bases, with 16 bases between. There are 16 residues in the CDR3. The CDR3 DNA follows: TGTGCCAGCAGCTTGGGCCAACCGGGACAACGCTATGGCTACACCTTC. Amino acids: CASSLGQPGQRYGYTF.

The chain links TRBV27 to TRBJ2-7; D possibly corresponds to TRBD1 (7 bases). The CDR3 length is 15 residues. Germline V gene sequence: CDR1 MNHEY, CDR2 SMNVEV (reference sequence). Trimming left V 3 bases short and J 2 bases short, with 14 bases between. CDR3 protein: CASSFRGTETYEQYF. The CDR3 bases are TGTGCCAGCAGTTTCCGCGGGACAGAAACCTACGAGCAGTACTTC.

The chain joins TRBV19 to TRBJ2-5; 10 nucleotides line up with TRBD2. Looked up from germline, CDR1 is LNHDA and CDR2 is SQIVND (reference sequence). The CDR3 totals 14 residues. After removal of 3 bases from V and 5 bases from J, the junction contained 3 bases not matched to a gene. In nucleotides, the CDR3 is TGTGCCAGTAGTATGGCTAGCGGGAGCGAGACCCAGTACTTC. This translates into CASSMASGSETQYF. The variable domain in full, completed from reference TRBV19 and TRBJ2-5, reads DGGITQSPKYLFRKEGQNVTLSCEQNLNHDAMYWYRQDPGQGLRLIYYSQIVNDFQKGDIAEGYSVSREKKESFPLTVTSAQKNPTAFYLCASSMASGSETQYFGPGTRLLVL.

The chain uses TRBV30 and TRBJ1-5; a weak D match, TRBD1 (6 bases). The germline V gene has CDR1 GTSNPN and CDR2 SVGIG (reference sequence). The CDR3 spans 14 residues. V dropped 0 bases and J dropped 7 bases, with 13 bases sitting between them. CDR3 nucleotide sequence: TGTGCCTGGAGTGTACGAACAGGGCTACAGCCCCAGCATTTT. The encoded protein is CAWSVRTGLQPQHF.

CDR3 sequence: CASSTGGTYEQYF. The DNA for the CDR3 is TGTGCCAGCAGTACCGGAGGGACTTACGAGCAGTACTTC. V gene TRBV12-3 or TRBV12-4 combines with J gene TRBJ2-7; a possible D gene is TRBD2 (6 bases). V gave up 5 bases and J gave up 4 bases, with 12 bases separating them. The length of the CDR3 is 13 residues.

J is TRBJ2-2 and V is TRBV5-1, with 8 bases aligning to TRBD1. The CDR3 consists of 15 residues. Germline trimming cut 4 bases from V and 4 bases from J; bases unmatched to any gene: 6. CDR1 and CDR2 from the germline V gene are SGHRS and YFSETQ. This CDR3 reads CASSPLTGATGELFF. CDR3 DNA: TGCGCCAGCAGCCCCCTGACAGGGGCCACCGGGGAGCTGTTTTTT.

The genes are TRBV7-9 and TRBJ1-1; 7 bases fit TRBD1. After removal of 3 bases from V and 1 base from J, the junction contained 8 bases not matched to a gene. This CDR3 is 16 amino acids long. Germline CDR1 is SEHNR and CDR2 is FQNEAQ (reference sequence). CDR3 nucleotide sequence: TGTGCCAGCAGCTTTTACAGGGGTGCCGCGAACACTGAAGCTTTCTTT. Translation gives CASSFYRGAANTEAFF.